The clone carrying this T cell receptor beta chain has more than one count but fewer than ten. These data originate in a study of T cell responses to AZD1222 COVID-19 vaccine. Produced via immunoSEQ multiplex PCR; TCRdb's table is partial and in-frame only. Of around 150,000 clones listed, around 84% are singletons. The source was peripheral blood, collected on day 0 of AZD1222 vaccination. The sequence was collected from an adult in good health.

Here the CDR3 reads CASSSPFTGGANVLTF. The CDR3 DNA is TGTGCCAGCAGCTCCCCTTTTACGGGTGGGGCCAACGTCCTGACTTTC. This chain joins TRBV7-9 and TRBJ2-6; D is ambiguous. CDR3 length: 16 amino acids. With 4 bases removed from V and 3 bases from J, the gap between germline ends came to 13 bases. Germline CDR1 and CDR2: SEHNR and FQNEAQ (reference sequence).